These 29 T cell receptor beta chains came from one sample sequenced in a study of T cell responses to AZD1222 COVID-19 vaccine. Profiling relied on immunoSEQ multiplex PCR, and the TCRdb table lists in-frame clones only, not all of them. Of 90,000 to 100,000 clones in the sample, approximately 84% were seen once. The starting material was peripheral blood, obtained 28 days after the second AZD1222 dose. The receptors derive from an adult who received the AZD1222 COVID-19 vaccine.

The chain has TRBV9 and TRBJ2-6; D not resolved. Trimming removed 0 bases at V and 0 bases at J, with 10 bases between. Germline lookup yields CDR1 SGDLS and CDR2 YYNGEE. The CDR3 is 17 amino acids. The chain's CDR3 is CASSVVEARSGANVLTF. CDR3 sequence (DNA): TGTGCCAGCAGCGTAGTAGAGGCGCGCTCTGGGGCCAACGTCCTGACTTTC.

The chain employs TRBV19 and TRBJ2-7, with D perhaps being TRBD1 or TRBD2 (7 bases each). Germline loops: CDR1 LNHDA, CDR2 SQIVND (reference sequence). The CDR3 has 15 residues. The ends were cut back, 8 bases at V and 5 bases at J, with 22 bases in the middle. The CDR3 DNA reads as TGTGCCAGTTCTGGGAGCCCAGGGGGGGGCCACGAGCAGTACTTC. Translated, it gives CASSGSPGGGHEQYF.

In DNA form, the CDR3 reads TGTGCCAGCAGTTACACACAGGGGGCGAGCACTGAAGCTTTCTTT. Protein product: CASSYTQGASTEAFF. This rearrangement joins TRBV6-5 to TRBJ1-1, with 9 bases lining up with TRBD1. Germline V gene lookup returns CDR1 MNHEY and CDR2 SVGAGI. Trimming took 2 bases from V and 4 from J; bases not matched to a gene: 5. This CDR3 spans 15 amino acids.

A few counts support this clone. This sequence joins TRBV5-3 and TRBJ2-7; D not resolved. TRBV5-3 is an open reading frame whose function is uncertain. The CDR3 sequence is 15 residues long. Trimming took 3 bases from V and 3 from J, leaving 16 bases between them. DNA for the CDR3: TGTGCCAGAAGCTCGAAAGGACCGATTCACTACGAGCAGTACTTC. This translates into CARSSKGPIHYEQYF.

V and J are TRBV30 and TRBJ2-4; 10 bases match TRBD2. Germline CDR1 reads GTSNPN; CDR2 reads SVGIG (reference sequence). The CDR3 is made up of 14 amino acids. J was trimmed by 5 bases and V by 5 bases; bases with no gene match: 6. The CDR3 is CAWSPSGRENIQYF. As DNA, the CDR3 is TGTGCCTGGTCTCCTAGCGGGAGAGAAAACATTCAGTACTTC.

This rearrangement joins TRBV18 to TRBJ1-3, with D perhaps matching TRBD1 (5 bases). V shed 5 bases and J shed 1 base, with 15 bases lying between them. Germline V CDR1 and CDR2: KGHSH, LQKENI. This CDR3 contains 16 residues. The CDR3 region is CASSATGDLSGNTIYF. The CDR3, as DNA: TGTGCCAGCTCAGCCACCGGGGACCTGTCTGGAAACACCATATATTTT.

This chain connects TRBV5-4 to TRBJ2-5; a possible D gene is TRBD1 (5 bases). Germline-derived CDR1 and CDR2 are SGHNT and YYREEE (reference sequence). V was pared by 1 base and J by 5 bases, with 12 bases between. This CDR3 has 14 residues. CDR3 loop: CASSLWGRSETQYF. In DNA, the CDR3 is TGTGCCAGCAGCTTGTGGGGCCGGTCGGAGACCCAGTACTTC.

The J gene is TRBJ2-7, the V gene TRBV6-5, with D possibly TRBD1 on 5 matching bases. The CDR3 sequence is 13 residues long. Trimming took 7 bases from V and 2 from J, leaving 12 bases between them. The germline CDR1 and CDR2 sequences are MNHEY and SVGAGI. In DNA, the CDR3 is TGTGCCAGCACCCTCACAGGCCCCTACGAGCAGTACTTC. Its translation is CASTLTGPYEQYF.

The chain combines TRBV5-1 with TRBJ1-2, with a tentative D call TRBD1 (5 bases). Looked up from germline, CDR1 is SGHRS and CDR2 is YFSETQ. The CDR3 is made up of 15 amino acids. V gave up 0 bases and J gave up 0 bases, with 9 bases separating them. For the CDR3, the DNA is TGCGCCAGCAGCTTGGGTGGGGCAGCTAACTATGGCTACACCTTC. Protein sequence: CASSLGGAANYGYTF.

This clone was recorded only once. V is TRBV7-2 and J is TRBJ1-1, with no clear D. The CDR3 is 13 residues long. V dropped 5 bases and J dropped 6 bases, with 13 bases sitting between them. The germline V gene encodes CDR1 SGHTA and CDR2 FQGNSA. CDR3 sequence: CASSTNREAEAFF. CDR3 sequence (DNA): TGTGCCAGCAGCACAAACCGGGAGGCTGAAGCTTTCTTT.

This chain links TRBV6-4 with TRBJ2-2, with 8 bases aligning to TRBD2. Germline V CDR1 and CDR2: MRHNA, SNTAGT. The ends lost 8 bases at V and 3 bases at J; junction bases unmatched: 8. CDR3 length equals 15 residues. The CDR3 is CASAPGGHDTGELFF. For the CDR3, the DNA is TGTGCCAGCGCCCCGGGAGGGCATGACACCGGGGAGCTGTTTTTT.

The chain recombines TRBV7-6 with TRBJ2-2; D assignment may be TRBD1 or TRBD2 (7 bases each). V lost 5 bases and J 3 bases, leaving 16 bases between the germline ends. This CDR3 spans 16 amino acids. CDR1 is SGHVS and CDR2 is FNYEAQ in the germline V gene. The chain's CDR3 is CASSPLTGRDTGELFF. CDR3 DNA sequence: TGTGCCAGCAGCCCCCTGACAGGGAGGGACACCGGGGAGCTGTTTTTT.

This chain connects TRBV6-5 to TRBJ1-6; TRBD1 matches at 8 bases. Germline V gene data show CDR1 as MNHEY and CDR2 as SVGAGI. The CDR3 covers 15 residues. J was trimmed by 5 bases and V by 5 bases; bases with no gene match: 5. The CDR3 nucleotides read TGTGCCAGCAGTACCGGGACAGGAGATAATTCACCCCTCCACTTT. It encodes CASSTGTGDNSPLHF.

The genes are TRBV25-1 and TRBJ2-7; TRBD1 aligns across 9 bases. The CDR3 runs to 14 residues. CDR1 and CDR2 (germline): MGHDK, SYGVNS. V lost 6 bases and J lost 4; bases outside the gene matches: 7. The CDR3 is CASRRTGEGYEQYF. The CDR3 region has the DNA TGTGCCAGCAGGAGGACAGGGGAAGGATACGAGCAGTACTTC.

The chain employs TRBV29-1 and TRBJ1-1; TRBD1 agrees at 8 bases. The CDR3 has 14 residues. V lost 8 bases to trimming and J lost 4 bases; unmatched junction nucleotides: 12. In germline, CDR1 is SQVTM, CDR2 ANQGSEA. The CDR3, as DNA: TGCAGCACACGGAGAGAAGACAGGGGCACTGAAGCTTTCTTT. Encoded protein: CSTRREDRGTEAFF.

The CDR3 loop reads CASSLEPTAGLYEQYF. The CDR3 DNA sequence: TGCGCCAGCAGCTTGGAGCCTACAGCGGGGCTCTACGAGCAGTACTTC. The rearrangement joins TRBV5-1 to TRBJ2-7, with 7 bases identical to TRBD2. In germline, CDR1 is SGHRS, CDR2 YFSETQ. This CDR3 has 16 amino acids. V was pared by 0 bases and J by 3 bases, with 9 bases of the junction left unmatched.

The CDR3 DNA reads TGCAGCGTTGGACAGGGGGCTGAGGGCTACACCTTC. Its translation: CSVGQGAEGYTF. The chain carries TRBV29-1 and TRBJ1-2, with TRBD1 matching over 10 bases. The CDR3 totals 12 residues. CDR1 is SQVTM, CDR2 ANQGSEA, per germline. The V gene end was trimmed by 4 bases and the J gene end by 8 bases; junction bases not matched to a gene: 4.

The chain is built from TRBV11-3 and TRBJ2-7, with D tentatively TRBD1 (6 bases). The germline gives CDR1 SGHNT, CDR2 YENEEA. The CDR3 consists of 14 residues. V was pared by 5 bases and J by 3 bases, with 14 bases between. In DNA, the CDR3 is TGTGCCAGCAGCCCTGCAGGGGACGACTACGAGCAGTACTTC. This translates into CASSPAGDDYEQYF.

The chain links TRBV5-3 to TRBJ2-2, with D possibly matching TRBD1 (5 bases). TRBV5-3 is placed among ORFs of uncertain function. V was clipped by 1 base and J by 4 bases, with 11 bases between them. The CDR3 contains 15 residues. In nucleotides, the CDR3 is TGTGCCAGAAGCTTGTTTCGACAGACCACCGGGGAGCTGTTTTTT. It encodes CARSLFRQTTGELFF.

The chain has TRBV5-1 and TRBJ1-6; TRBD1 matches 8 bases. The ends lost 7 bases at V and 13 bases at J; junction bases unmatched: 13. Germline assignment: CDR1 SGHRS and CDR2 YFSETQ. This CDR3 has 14 amino acids. CDR3 region: CASGDGTGKAPLHF. The CDR3 DNA sequence: TGCGCCAGCGGGGATGGGACAGGCAAGGCTCCCCTCCACTTT.

This chain connects TRBV5-6 to TRBJ2-5, with D perhaps matching TRBD1 (5 bases). In germline, CDR1 is SGHDT, CDR2 YYEEEE. The CDR3 spans 15 residues. V lost 5 bases and J lost 5, with 19 bases in between. CDR3 protein: CASSPDPQGYETQYF. As DNA, the CDR3 is TGTGCCAGCAGTCCTGACCCTCAGGGTTACGAGACCCAGTACTTC.

This chain uses TRBV5-1 with TRBJ2-1, with 8 bases identical to TRBD2. CDR1 is SGHRS, CDR2 YFSETQ, per germline. The CDR3 has 14 amino acids. V shed 0 bases, J shed 9 bases, and the junction held 5 bases outside the gene matches. The CDR3 DNA is TGCGCCAGCAGCTTGGCGGGAGGGCCTGGTGAGCAGTTCTTC. Amino acids: CASSLAGGPGEQFF.

The rearrangement joins TRBV19 to TRBJ2-1; tentative D call: TRBD2 (6 bases). With 6 bases removed from V and 4 bases from J, the gap between germline ends came to 19 bases. CDR3 length: 16 residues. From germline, CDR1 is LNHDA and CDR2 SQIVND (reference sequence). The DNA of the CDR3 is TGTGCCAGTAGGACCCCTGAAGCGGGCGCTTACAATGAGCAGTTCTTC. Protein product: CASRTPEAGAYNEQFF.

This clone was recorded a few times. This chain connects TRBV6-4 to TRBJ1-1, with 7 bases that match TRBD1. The junction had 6 bases not matched to a gene; V was cut back by 5 bases and J by 6 bases. This CDR3 region has 13 residues. Germline lookup yields CDR1 MRHNA and CDR2 SNTAGT. As DNA, the CDR3 is TGTGCCAGCAGTCGTGGGCAGGGGGCTGAAGCTTTCTTT. This gives the protein CASSRGQGAEAFF.

The chain recombines TRBV9 with TRBJ2-7; TRBD2 agrees at 13 bases. The V gene's germline CDR1 is SGDLS and CDR2 YYNGEE. This CDR3 region has 16 residues. V shed 4 bases and J 3 bases; nucleotides not matched to a gene: 7. DNA of the CDR3: TGTGCCAGCAGCCCCCGTACTAGCGGGGGGGGCTACGAGCAGTACTTC. It yields the protein CASSPRTSGGGYEQYF.

V usage is TRBV9 and J usage is TRBJ2-3; D may be TRBD2 (7 bases). This CDR3 contains 15 residues. V was pared by 4 bases and J by 5 bases, with 17 bases between. Germline CDR1 reads SGDLS; CDR2 reads YYNGEE. CDR3 loop: CASSPTGGLLDTQYF. In DNA form, the CDR3 reads TGTGCCAGCAGCCCCACGGGGGGCCTATTAGATACGCAGTATTTT. The variable domain in full, with the rest retrieved from reference TRBV9 and TRBJ2-3, is DSGVTQTPKHLITATGQRVTLRCSPRSGDLSVYWYQQSLDQGLQFLIQYYNGEERAKGNILERFSAQQFPDLHSELNLSSLELGDSALYFCASSPTGGLLDTQYFGPGTRLTVL.

This clone occurred a few times. CDR3 in DNA: TGTGCCAGCAGCTTAAATTCGGGATACGAGCAGTACTTC. Amino acid sequence: CASSLNSGYEQYF. The chain employs TRBV7-3 and TRBJ2-7; D might be TRBD2 (5 bases). CDR1 and CDR2 (germline): SGHTA, FQGTGA. The V gene lost 1 base and the J gene lost 4 bases, with 8 bases spanning the gap. The CDR3 has 13 amino acids.

V is TRBV7-2 and J is TRBJ2-7; 7 bases fit TRBD2. The length of the CDR3 is 15 residues. The germline gives CDR1 SGHTA, CDR2 FQGNSA. V lost 0 bases and J lost 0; bases outside the gene matches: 2. The CDR3 loop reads CASSLAGGPSYEQYF. CDR3 sequence (DNA): TGTGCCAGCAGCTTAGCGGGAGGGCCCTCCTACGAGCAGTACTTC.

The V gene is TRBV5-6, the J gene TRBJ2-1, with no clear D. The CDR3 covers 13 residues. Trimming shortened V by 4 bases and J by 4 bases, and 9 bases separated the two germline ends. The germline CDR1 and CDR2 sequences are SGHDT and YYEEEE. The CDR3 here is CASSADNYNEQFF. The CDR3, as DNA: TGTGCCAGCAGCGCTGATAATTACAATGAGCAGTTCTTC.